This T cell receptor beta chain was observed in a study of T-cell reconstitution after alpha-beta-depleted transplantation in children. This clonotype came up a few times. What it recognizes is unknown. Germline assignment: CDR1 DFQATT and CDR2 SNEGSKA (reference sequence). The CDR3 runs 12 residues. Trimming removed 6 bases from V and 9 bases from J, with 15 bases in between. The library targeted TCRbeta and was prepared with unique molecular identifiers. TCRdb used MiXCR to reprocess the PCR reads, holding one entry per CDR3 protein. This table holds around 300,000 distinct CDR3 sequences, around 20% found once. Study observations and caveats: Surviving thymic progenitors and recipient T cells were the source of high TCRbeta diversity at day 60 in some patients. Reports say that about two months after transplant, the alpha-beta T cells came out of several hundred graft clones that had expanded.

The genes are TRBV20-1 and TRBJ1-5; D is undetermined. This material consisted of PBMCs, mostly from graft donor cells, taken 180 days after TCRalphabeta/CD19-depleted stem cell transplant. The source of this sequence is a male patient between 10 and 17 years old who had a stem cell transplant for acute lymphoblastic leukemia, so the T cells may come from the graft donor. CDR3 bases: TGCAGTGCCCTGGTGGGAGTCCGGCCCCAGCATTTT. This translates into CSALVGVRPQHF.